This T cell receptor (beta chain) comes out of a study of T-cell memory formation after mild COVID-19. Study-wide results and limits: A subset of responding clones appeared in pre-infection memory, suggesting cross-reactive memory joined.

The CDR3 runs to 13 residues. Germline CDR1 is SQVTM and CDR2 is ANQGSEA. V was cut by 6 bases and J by 3 bases, with 12 bases left in between. TCRdb re-analysed the 5' RACE reads in MiXCR, keeping a single row per CDR3 protein. The repertoire holds about 40,000 distinct CDR3 sequences, with 9.5% to 12% as singletons. Note on this clonotype: Its cognate antigen is unknown.

The clonotype was recovered from a man younger than 35 who had mild COVID-19 (a few samples of this study predate the infection). Cell type and time point are not known. V and J are TRBV29-1 and TRBJ1-5, with D possibly matching TRBD1 (6 bases). Sequencing used PBMCs or a T cell subset sorted from them (not recorded which). The CDR3 here is CSVVSGVNQPQHF. The CDR3 DNA reads TGCAGCGTCGTCTCAGGGGTCAATCAGCCCCAGCATTTT.